A selection of T cell receptor beta chains follows, all from one sample in a study of CD8+CD57+ T cells in acquired aplastic anemia. TCRdb called the reads again in MiXCR, with one record for every CDR3 protein. This table holds 65,000 or so distinct CDR3 sequences, roughly 54% found once. Sequencing was performed on sorted CD4+, CD8+, or CD8+CD57+ T cells (not recorded which) from PBMCs. Source of these receptors: a human donor in good health, serving as a control. CDR3s include the opening cysteine and the closing phenylalanine or tryptophan. D genes are given only for firm matches. Not every row has a clone size; where given, it reads once, few, many or a size class.

j_call v_call d_call clone_size cdr3_nt cdr3_aa
TRBJ1-2 TRBV19 NA NA TGTGCCAGTAGTATTGGAGGGAACTATGGCTACACCTTC CASSIGGNYGYTF
TRBJ1-4 TRBV20-1 NA NA TGCAGTGCTAGGGGCATACGGGAAAAACTGTTTTTT CSARGIREKLFF
TRBJ2-7 TRBV15 TRBD1 NA TGTGCCACCAGCCGGGACAGGGGGTCCGAGCAGTACTTC CATSRDRGSEQYF
TRBJ1-3 TRBV10-1 NA NA TGCGCCAGCAGAGAAGGTTCTGGAAACACCATATATTTT CASREGSGNTIYF
TRBJ2-7 TRBV5-1 NA NA TGCGCCAGCAGCTCCGGGAGCGTGTACGAGCAGTACTTC CASSSGSVYEQYF
TRBJ1-5 TRBV29-1 TRBD1 medium-sized TGCAGCGTGGGGGACAGGGATCAGCCCCAGCATTTT CSVGDRDQPQHF
TRBJ2-1 TRBV29-1 TRBD2 NA TGCAGCTCGCGTTCGCTAGCGGGAGGGTCCTACAATGAGCAGTTCTTC CSSRSLAGGSYNEQFF
TRBJ2-7 TRBV24-1 TRBD1 NA TGTGCCACCAGTGATACCACAGGGGCGACGCCGACCTACGAGCAGTACTTC CATSDTTGATPTYEQYF
TRBJ2-1 TRBV19 NA NA TGTGCCAGTAGTATAGCCCGGGGGCTCAATGAGCAGTTCTTC CASSIARGLNEQFF
TRBJ1-1 TRBV30 NA NA TGTGCCTGGTATCTAGAGACAGCGAACACTGAAGCTTCCTTT CAWYLETANTEASF
TRBJ1-2 TRBV20-1 TRBD1 NA TGCAGTGCTATAGACAGGGGGCTTGGCGGCTACACCTTC CSAIDRGLGGYTF
TRBJ2-3 TRBV10-3 TRBD2 NA TGTGCCATCAGTGAGGGGGCTAGCGGGAGCCCCACAGATACGCAGTATTTT CAISEGASGSPTDTQYF
TRBJ2-7 TRBV6-1 TRBD2 NA TGTGCCAGCCAGAGGACTAGCAGCTTAAGCCACGAGCAGTACTTC CASQRTSSLSHEQYF
TRBJ2-1 TRBV7-9 NA many TGTGCCAGCAGCTTAGGATCCGGGATCCTTAATGAGCAGTTCTTC CASSLGSGILNEQFF
TRBJ2-3 TRBV29-1 TRBD1 NA TGCAGCCCCAGGGGGACCGGCACAGATACGCAGTATTTT CSPRGTGTDTQYF
TRBJ2-3 TRBV28 NA many TGTGCCAGCAGTTTCAGCGGTACCTACACAGATACGCAGTATTTT CASSFSGTYTDTQYF
TRBJ1-2 TRBV7-2 NA NA TGTGCCAGCAGCGTAGACAGGAGGAGTGGCTACACCTTC CASSVDRRSGYTF
TRBJ2-1 TRBV6-1 TRBD1 many TGTGCCAGCAGTGGTAACAGGGGGTCGATATCAGAGCAGTTCTTC CASSGNRGSISEQFF
TRBJ2-1 TRBV27 NA many TGTGCCAGCAGTTTATGGCAGGGGACATCCACTTTCAATGAGCAGTTCTTC CASSLWQGTSTFNEQFF
TRBJ2-7 TRBV5-6 NA many TGTGCCAGCAGTCCGGCCCTAGCCCCTCCCTACGAGCAGTACTTC CASSPALAPPYEQYF
TRBJ2-7 TRBV7-2 NA NA TGTGCCAGCAGCTTAGAGACGGGTTTCTACGAGCAGTACTTC CASSLETGFYEQYF
TRBJ1-2 TRBV29-1 NA NA TGCAGCGTGGCTATATTCTTATGTGCTAACTATGGCTACACCTTC CSVAIFLCANYGYTF
TRBJ1-1 TRBV7-8 NA NA TGTGCCAGCAGCCCCAGGGCAGACACTGAAGCTTTCTTT CASSPRADTEAFF
TRBJ1-1 TRBV5-4 TRBD1 many TGTGCCAGCAGCTCCACAGGGGGGAATACTGAAGCTTTCTTT CASSSTGGNTEAFF
TRBJ1-1 TRBV12-3/TRBV12-4 NA many TGTGCCAGCAGTTTAGCGCTAACGGGGGGTAACACTGAAGCTTTCTTT CASSLALTGGNTEAFF
TRBJ1-1 TRBV2 TRBD1 many TGTGCCAGCAGTGGGGACAGGGCCTTTCGGGACATTGAAGCTTTCTTT CASSGDRAFRDIEAFF
TRBJ1-5 TRBV7-9 NA many TGTGCCAGCAGCTTAGCGCTAGGGTCTGTCAATCAGCCCCAGCATTTT CASSLALGSVNQPQHF
TRBJ1-2 TRBV29-1 NA NA TGCAGCGTTGAACGGCAGGGACGGATCTATGGCTACACCTTC CSVERQGRIYGYTF
TRBJ1-2 TRBV24-1 NA NA TGTGCCACCAGTGATTCCAGGGGCTGGGGCTACACCTTC CATSDSRGWGYTF
TRBJ1-1 TRBV5-4 TRBD1 many TGTGCCAGCAGCTTGGCGGGACAGGGGGCTGAAGCTTTCTTT CASSLAGQGAEAFF
TRBJ2-1 TRBV6-1 TRBD1 many TGTGCCAGCAGGGGGGACAGATCCACCTACAATGAGCAGTTCTTC CASRGDRSTYNEQFF
TRBJ2-6 TRBV9 TRBD1 few TGTGCCAGCGGTATTAGTGCGGACAGGAGCTCTGGGGCCAACGTCCTGACTTTC CASGISADRSSGANVLTF
TRBJ2-7 TRBV5-1 TRBD2 NA TGCGCCAGCAGCCTAAGACTAGCGGGGACCTACGAGCAGTACTTC CASSLRLAGTYEQYF
TRBJ1-3 TRBV15 NA NA TGTGCCACCAGCAGGGGGCGGGGGACACCTGGAAACACCATATATTTT CATSRGRGTPGNTIYF
TRBJ2-7 TRBV7-6 NA NA TGTGCCAGCAGCCAAAACAGCTACGAGCAGTACTTC CASSQNSYEQYF
TRBJ2-1 TRBV11-2 TRBD2 NA TGTGCCAGCAGTTACTCGTCTGTGCGGGGGGGCATCGATGAGCAGTTCTTC CASSYSSVRGGIDEQFF
TRBJ2-7 TRBV7-6 TRBD1 many TGTGCCAGCAGCGCCCGGACAGGGAGATACGAGCAGTACTTC CASSARTGRYEQYF
TRBJ1-1 TRBV19 NA NA TGTGCCAGTACCACGGGTCGTTTTTCCACTGGAGCTTTCTTT CASTTGRFSTGAFF
TRBJ2-1 TRBV2 TRBD2 NA TGTGCCAGCAGTGAAGAGCGGGGTGCCGTCAATGAGCAGTTCTTC CASSEERGAVNEQFF
TRBJ2-1 TRBV19 TRBD2 NA TGTGCCAGTGACAGGGGGACTAGCGGGAACAATGAGCAGTTCTTC CASDRGTSGNNEQFF
TRBJ2-7 TRBV15 TRBD2 NA TGTGCCACCAGCAGGAAGGAGACTAGCGGCTCCTACGAGCAGTACTTC CATSRKETSGSYEQYF
TRBJ2-3 TRBV10-3 TRBD2 NA TGTGCCCTAGGGACTAAGCGGAGCACAGATACGCAGTATTTT CALGTKRSTDTQYF
TRBJ2-2 TRBV7-2 NA NA TGTGCCAGTAGTACGGGGGCGAACACCGGGGAGCTGTTTTTT CASSTGANTGELFF
TRBJ1-5 TRBV24-1 NA many TGTGCCACCAGTGACCCGGGGGGCAATCAGCCCCAGCATTTT CATSDPGGNQPQHF
TRBJ2-3 TRBV24-1 TRBD2 NA TGTGCCACTATAAGAGTCCGGGGGGGGAGCACAGATACGCAGTATTTT CATIRVRGGSTDTQYF
TRBJ1-5 TRBV24-1 TRBD1 medium-sized TGTGCCACCAGTGCCCGCTCGACAGGGGTCAGCAATCAGCCCCAGCATTTT CATSARSTGVSNQPQHF
TRBJ1-6 TRBV20-1 TRBD1 NA TGCAGTGCTAGAGCAGGACAGGGAAGTTCACCCCTCCACTTT CSARAGQGSSPLHF
TRBJ2-3 TRBV10-1 NA NA TGCGCCAGCAGTGAGTCTAGCGCGAGCACAGATACGCAGTATTTT CASSESSASTDTQYF
TRBJ1-6 TRBV5-5 TRBD1 NA TGTGCCAGCAGCTTGCCTTTGCAGGGGGGATCACCCCTCCACTTT CASSLPLQGGSPLHF
TRBJ1-1 TRBV7-9 NA NA TGTGCCAGCAGTTCCCCAAGTGGGGGCACTGAAGCTTTCTTT CASSSPSGGTEAFF
TRBJ2-3 TRBV2 NA NA TGTGCCAGCAGACAGCGGGTGGATCCTAGCACAGATACGCAGTATTTT CASRQRVDPSTDTQYF
TRBJ2-7 TRBV29-1 NA NA TGCAGCGTTGAAGTCGGGGAGCAGTACTTC CSVEVGEQYF
TRBJ1-3 TRBV20-1 NA many TGCAGTGCTGAGCGCGGGGGGCGCGGAAACACCATATATTTT CSAERGGRGNTIYF
TRBJ1-1 TRBV7-3 NA NA TGTGCCAGCGCGGACATGAACACTGAAGCTTTCTTT CASADMNTEAFF
TRBJ2-7 TRBV19 NA once TGTGCCAGTAGTATCCAGGGGCCAGGGTACGAGCAGTACTTC CASSIQGPGYEQYF